These T cell receptor beta chains were read from a single sample in a study of cytomegalovirus exposure and HLA in healthy donors. Assay used: immunoSEQ multiplex PCR; TCRdb lists only in-frame clones, some missing. The table lists some 130,000 clones, more than 70% of them singletons, with approximately 2% in the top ten. Sequencing used PBMCs. These receptors were collected from a man aged 30-40 years in good health and CMV-seronegative. Both conserved end residues are trimmed from each CDR3. Each record gives: CDR3 protein, V gene, CDR3 length, J gene.

ASSLGFTGQPQH,TRBV5-6,12,TRBJ1-5
AWSPGGGYNEQF,TRBV30,12,TRBJ2-1
ASSVVPEGSDTQY,TRBV9,13,TRBJ2-3
ASSEDRVDSGNTIY,TRBV2,14,TRBJ1-3
ASVGDSPAYGYT,TRBV7-9,12,TRBJ1-2
ASSSTEGATGNTIY,TRBV5-1,14,TRBJ1-3
ASSVGGLYEQY,TRBV28,11,TRBJ2-7
SVRTGVIGEQY,TRBV29-1,11,TRBJ2-7
ASSAPGLLVETQY,TRBV6-5,13,TRBJ2-5
ASSYSQVYADTQY,TRBV6-5,13,TRBJ2-3
ASSTTGTSIFNEQF,TRBV13,14,TRBJ2-1
ASSLRTNRPYNEQF,TRBV7-3,14,TRBJ2-1
ASSSGQGRDEQF,TRBV6-6,12,TRBJ2-1
ASSHLSSSYEQY,TRBV6-5,12,TRBJ2-7
ASSPIGGSTDTQY,TRBV7-8,13,TRBJ2-3
ASSAPPGLAGGGETQY,TRBV4-1,16,TRBJ2-5
ASSQGTGDFYGYT,TRBV18,13,TRBJ1-2
ASSLIVSRDWYNEQF,TRBV7-8,15,TRBJ2-1
ASSLASGQGETQY,TRBV7-9,13,TRBJ2-5
ASSGLAFTDTQY,TRBV2,12,TRBJ2-3
ASSWSGTDTQY,TRBV7-2,11,TRBJ2-3
ASSLSDWKNTEAF,TRBV27,13,TRBJ1-1
ASSLRQGYEAF,TRBV5-5,11,TRBJ1-1
ASSLTSGSYDTQY,TRBV7-2,13,TRBJ2-3
ASSLSRLAGVSEQY,TRBV5-4,14,TRBJ2-7
ASSLAGGGPNTIY,TRBV7-9,13,TRBJ1-3
ASSSQPGETQY,TRBV27,11,TRBJ2-5
AWSGGRGHYGYT,TRBV30,12,TRBJ1-2
AINGGESTDTQY,TRBV10-3,12,TRBJ2-3
ASSDLRAAGGPKPTDTQY,TRBV6-4,18,TRBJ2-3
ASSPIGREGRNEQF,TRBV28,14,TRBJ2-1
ASSLVTGSVYEQY,TRBV5-1,13,TRBJ2-7
ASSHDRGPLVREQY,TRBV5-4,14,TRBJ2-7
ASSQGGRGPAGGTEAF,TRBV4-1,16,TRBJ1-1
ASSGLAGAALYEQY,TRBV2,14,TRBJ2-7
ASSLDLTVLAPNEQF,TRBV5-4,15,TRBJ2-1
ASSFGGGGAMNTEAF,TRBV5-4,15,TRBJ1-1
ASSSADGRLYEQY,TRBV25-1,13,TRBJ2-7
ASSQDAGSPLYEQY,TRBV4-1,14,TRBJ2-7
ASSVAVIGGYGYT,TRBV4-1,13,TRBJ1-2
ASSTTGMETQY,TRBV7-3,11,TRBJ2-5
ASQRGGGTGSTEAF,TRBV2,14,TRBJ1-1
ASSYIRDTQY,TRBV4-1,10,TRBJ2-3
SARDRDTQY,TRBV20-1,9,TRBJ2-3
ASSVDQGLLF,TRBV9,10,TRBJ1-4
ASSLVRGAPEQY,TRBV7-2,12,TRBJ2-7
ASSKQGDTEAF,TRBV9,11,TRBJ1-1
ASSLGLAAPYEQY,TRBV5-4,13,TRBJ2-7
ASSLGQGTGELF,TRBV7-2,12,TRBJ2-2
ASSLRGGGSYEQY,TRBV7-9,13,TRBJ2-7